Following are 28 T cell receptor beta chains from one sample sequenced in a study of patients and donors after allogeneic stem cell transplantation. MiXCR was run by TCRdb on the RT-PCR reads, yielding one entry per CDR3 protein. The sample yields 400,000 to 450,000 distinct CDR3 sequences, 15% to 20% seen once. Sequenced input: blood, either unsorted or a sorted T cell fraction (not recorded which). The receptors stem from a human donor who was either an allogeneic HSCT recipient or a stem cell or donor lymphocyte infusion donor (not recorded which). It is not recorded whose cells these are; they may come from a transplant donor.

This clonotype was observed many times. The rearrangement joins TRBV12-3 or TRBV12-4 to TRBJ1-5; 7 bases match TRBD1. The length of the CDR3 is 14 residues. Losses at the gene ends were 8 bases for V and 2 bases for J; bases not matched to a gene: 6. The CDR3 is CASRQGLGNQPQHF. For the CDR3, the DNA is TGTGCCAGCCGACAGGGCTTAGGCAATCAGCCCCAGCATTTT.

Only a few counts were recorded for this clonotype. V is TRBV29-1 and J is TRBJ2-7; 8 bases are a match to TRBD2. Germline V gene lookup returns CDR1 SQVTM and CDR2 ANQGSEA. The CDR3 has 13 amino acids. J gave up 1 base and V 5 bases, and 4 bases lay outside the gene matches. For the CDR3, the DNA is TGCAGCGTTCGGGGGGGCAGTTCCTACGAGCAGTACTTC. Translating gives CSVRGGSSYEQYF.

This clonotype came up many times. This chain joins TRBV6-2 or TRBV6-3 and TRBJ2-2; possible D gene TRBD2, 6 bases. The CDR3 length is 14 residues. V was trimmed by 7 bases and J by 2 bases, leaving 11 bases between them. CDR1 is MNHEY and CDR2 is SVGEGT in the germline V gene. The CDR3 DNA reads TGTGCCAGCACTCAGGGACTTAACACCGGGGAGCTGTTTTTT. It translates to CASTQGLNTGELFF.

The chain uses TRBV28 and TRBJ1-5; the D gene is possibly TRBD1 (6 bases). The CDR3 covers 14 residues. Trimming cost V 5 bases and J 6 bases, with 14 bases left between them. Germline V gene sequence: CDR1 MDHEN, CDR2 SYDVKM. In DNA, the CDR3 is TGTGCCAGCAGTAAACAGGGTCGGGGTCAGCCCCAGCATTTT. It yields the protein CASSKQGRGQPQHF.

The V and J genes are TRBV7-3 and TRBJ1-1; the D gene is possibly TRBD1 (5 bases). The germline gives CDR1 SGHTA, CDR2 FQGTGA. CDR3 length equals 16 residues. Trimming left V 1 base short and J 5 bases short, with 17 bases between. The CDR3 protein is CASSLRGAGEFTEAFF. The CDR3, as DNA: TGTGCCAGCAGCTTAAGAGGGGCCGGAGAGTTTACTGAAGCTTTCTTT.

This sequence joins TRBV4-3 and TRBJ2-7; D possibly uses TRBD1 or TRBD2 (5 bases each). Trimming cost V 4 bases and J 2 bases, with 18 bases left between them. CDR3 length: 16 amino acids. CDR1 is LGHNA, CDR2 YSLEER, per germline. CDR3 loop: CASSRASGPSPYEQYF. The CDR3 nucleotides are TGCGCCAGCAGCCGGGCCTCGGGGCCAAGTCCCTACGAGCAGTACTTC.

This clonotype turned up a few times. This chain joins TRBV6-1 and TRBJ2-7; D remains ambiguous. The CDR3 runs 15 residues. The germline V gene encodes CDR1 MNHNS and CDR2 SASEGT. Trimming cost V 2 bases and J 0 bases, with 11 bases left between them. The CDR3 DNA is TGTGCCAGCAGTGAATGGTGGCTCTACTCCTACGAGCAGTACTTC. Protein product: CASSEWWLYSYEQYF.

The chain is built from TRBV4-3 and TRBJ1-2, with 9 bases matching TRBD1. The V and J ends lost 1 base and 6 bases, in that order; junction bases with no gene match: 9. From germline, CDR1 is LGHNA and CDR2 YSLEER. The CDR3 runs to 16 residues. CDR3 bases: TGCGCCAGCAGCCAAGGGACAGGGGCGTCAGGAAATGGCTACACCTTC. Its translation is CASSQGTGASGNGYTF.

This chain joins TRBV12-5 and TRBJ2-1, with 9 bases identical to TRBD1. Germline CDR1 and CDR2: LGHNT and FRNRAP. The CDR3 has 13 amino acids. The J segment lost 8 bases and the V segment lost 5 bases, leaving 4 bases of the junction unmatched. The DNA of the CDR3 is TGTGCTAGTGGTGCCTGGACAGGGGATGAGCAGTTCTTC. This sequence encodes CASGAWTGDEQFF.

This chain connects TRBV20-1 to TRBJ2-1, with D tentatively TRBD1 or TRBD2 (5 bases each). V lost 1 base, J lost 7 bases, and 14 bases lay in between. Germline assignment: CDR1 DFQATT and CDR2 SNEGSKA (reference sequence). This CDR3 is built from 14 residues. CDR3 DNA: TGCAGTGCTAGAGTGGGGGAGACGTTTAATGAGCAGTTCTTC. Translating gives CSARVGETFNEQFF.

This chain connects TRBV5-6 to TRBJ2-3; weak D call: TRBD2 (6 bases). The germline V gene encodes CDR1 SGHDT and CDR2 YYEEEE. Trimming pared 4 bases from V and 2 bases from J, leaving 14 bases between. The CDR3 totals 15 residues. This chain's CDR3 is CASSGGRGATDTQYF. The CDR3 coding sequence is TGTGCCAGCAGCGGAGGGCGCGGGGCCACAGATACGCAGTATTTT.

This clonotype has ten or more counts. The chain is built from TRBV12-3 or TRBV12-4 and TRBJ1-1; the match to TRBD1 covers 8 bases. This CDR3 is built from 12 residues. J gave up 8 bases and V 7 bases, and 6 bases lay outside the gene matches. CDR3 region: CASIFRTGEAFF. CDR3 bases: TGTGCCAGCATCTTCAGGACAGGGGAAGCTTTCTTT.

This clonotype was seen ten or more times. V gene TRBV4-1 combines with J gene TRBJ2-1; 9 bases fit TRBD2. V gave up 2 bases and J gave up 0 bases; unmatched junction bases: 11. Per germline, CDR1 MGHRA and CDR2 YSYEKL. There are 19 residues in the CDR3. This CDR3 is CASSQKPAGGASSYNEQFF. In nucleotides, the CDR3 is TGCGCCAGCAGCCAAAAGCCGGCGGGGGGGGCGAGCTCCTACAATGAGCAGTTCTTC.

V and J are TRBV7-2 and TRBJ2-3; 10 nucleotides match TRBD2. V trimming: 3 bases; J trimming: 2 bases; junction bases outside the gene matches: 8. This CDR3 contains 17 residues. Germline V gene sequence: CDR1 SGHTA, CDR2 FQGNSA. The CDR3 is CASSLVASGGHTDTQYF. The CDR3 coding sequence is TGTGCCAGCAGCTTGGTGGCTAGCGGGGGCCACACAGATACGCAGTATTTT.

V is TRBV7-9 and J is TRBJ2-5; D not certain. V was pared by 5 bases and J by 4 bases, with 11 bases between. This CDR3 region has 13 residues. CDR1 is SEHNR and CDR2 is FQNEAQ in the germline V gene (reference sequence). The CDR3 DNA sequence: TGTGCCAGCAGCCCCAACGGATTAGAGACCCAGTACTTC. This gives the protein CASSPNGLETQYF.

A few counts support this clonotype. The chain joins TRBV27 to TRBJ2-1; TRBD2 matches at 10 bases. The V gene's germline CDR1 is MNHEY and CDR2 SMNVEV (reference sequence). CDR3 length: 17 residues. V trimming: 10 bases; J trimming: 4 bases; junction bases outside the gene matches: 16. CDR3 in amino acids: CATTPRRGLAVYNEQFF. DNA of the CDR3: TGTGCCACCACTCCTCGTCGTGGACTAGCGGTTTACAATGAGCAGTTCTTC.

The chain is built from TRBV7-9 and TRBJ1-3, with unresolved D. Germline V gives CDR1 SEHNR, CDR2 FQNEAQ (reference sequence). The V gene lost 4 bases and the J gene lost 4 bases, with 11 bases spanning the gap. This CDR3 has 14 residues. The CDR3 region has the DNA TGTGCCAGCAGCTCCACGGGGATCGGAAACACCATATATTTT. This gives the protein CASSSTGIGNTIYF.

J is TRBJ2-1 and V is TRBV21-1; the D segment call TRBD2 is taken from the table without a DNA check. TRBV21-1 corresponds to a pseudogene. CDR3 length: 16 amino acids. The CDR3 here is CASSKGEGGSINEQFF. CDR3 nucleotides: TGTGCCAGCAGCAAAGGAGAGGGAGGGAGTATCAATGAGCAGTTCTTC.

This chain uses TRBV7-9 with TRBJ1-1; tentatively, D is TRBD1 (5 bases). The CDR3 has 15 residues. The germline CDR1 and CDR2 sequences are SEHNR and FQNEAQ (reference sequence). Trimming cost V 5 bases and J 4 bases, with 17 bases left between them. This CDR3 is CASSSSGGSCTEAFF. The CDR3 DNA follows: TGTGCCAGCAGCAGTTCGGGGGGGTCGTGCACTGAAGCTTTCTTT.

In its sample, this clonotype was seen many times. The chain is built from TRBV13 and TRBJ2-5; TRBD1 might be the D (6 bases). Trimming cost V 7 bases and J 3 bases, with 12 bases left between them. Germline CDR1 is PRHDT and CDR2 is FYEKMQ (reference sequence). This CDR3 has 13 residues. The CDR3 nucleotides read TGTGCCAGCAACCAGGGACATGAAGAGACCCAGTACTTC. Protein: CASNQGHEETQYF.

The chain uses TRBV9 and TRBJ2-3; TRBD1 aligns across 9 bases. Per germline, CDR1 SGDLS and CDR2 YYNGEE. The CDR3 contains 15 residues. Unmatched junction bases numbered 9, after V lost 3 bases and J lost 7 bases. As DNA, the CDR3 is TGTGCCAGCAGCGCCGGGACAGGGCCTGTGAATACGCAGTATTTT. It encodes CASSAGTGPVNTQYF.

The V call is TRBV29-1, the J call TRBJ1-1; 8 bases agree with TRBD1. The V gene's germline CDR1 is SQVTM and CDR2 ANQGSEA. The CDR3 is made up of 14 amino acids. V lost 6 bases, J lost 3 bases, and 9 bases stayed unmatched. The CDR3, as DNA: TGCAGCGTGACAGGGGCCCAGGGTGACACTGAAGCTTTCTTT. It translates to CSVTGAQGDTEAFF.

Many counts were recorded for this clonotype. This sequence joins TRBV3-1 and TRBJ1-2; 12 bases agree with TRBD1. Per the germline V gene, CDR1 is LGHDT and CDR2 is YNNKEL (reference sequence). V trimming: 4 bases; J trimming: 4 bases; junction bases outside the gene matches: 10. The CDR3 totals 17 residues. CDR3 region: CASSPRDRGLSGYGYTF. The CDR3 DNA is TGTGCCAGCAGCCCCCGGGACAGGGGGCTTTCGGGCTATGGCTACACCTTC.

The sample holds many counts of this clonotype. The chain recombines TRBV29-1 with TRBJ2-5; possible D gene TRBD1, 6 bases. CDR1 is SQVTM, CDR2 ANQGSEA, per germline. The CDR3 runs 14 residues. V lost 4 bases, J lost 2 bases, and 14 bases lay in between. The CDR3, as DNA: TGCAGCGTTGTTACCCAGGGGTATCAAGAGACCCAGTACTTC. This encodes CSVVTQGYQETQYF.

This clonotype showed up many times. The gene calls are TRBV12-3 or TRBV12-4 and TRBJ1-1; D is ambiguous. The V end was cut by 3 bases, the J end by 11 bases, with 13 bases between. The CDR3 spans 12 residues. The CDR3 DNA is TGTGCCAGCAGTTTTCTGGCCCTTTCGGCTTTCTTT. As protein: CASSFLALSAFF.

This clonotype has at least ten counts. This chain connects TRBV5-1 to TRBJ1-2; 8 nucleotides align to TRBD1. The CDR3 totals 16 residues. CDR1 and CDR2 (germline): SGHRS, YFSETQ. J lost 4 bases, V lost 1 base, and 9 bases had no gene match. The CDR3 DNA is TGCGCCAGCAGCTTGAAGGGGACAGGATTTGCCTATGGCTACACCTTC. This sequence encodes CASSLKGTGFAYGYTF.

Ten or more counts support this clonotype. This chain connects TRBV5-1 to TRBJ1-1; 9 nucleotides match TRBD1. The CDR3 runs to 13 residues. V was clipped by 6 bases and J by 4 bases; unmatched bases: 4. CDR1 and CDR2 from the germline V gene are SGHRS and YFSETQ. The CDR3 region is CASKGQGITEAFF. DNA of the CDR3: TGCGCCAGCAAAGGACAGGGGATCACTGAAGCTTTCTTT.

This clonotype was seen many times. The gene calls are TRBV12-3 or TRBV12-4 and TRBJ1-1; TRBD1 might be the D (5 bases). V was cut by 6 bases and J by 0 bases, with 14 bases left in between. The CDR3 sequence is 15 residues long. DNA of the CDR3: TGTGCCAGCAGGAGGGTCCAGGGAATGAACACTGAAGCTTTCTTT. This encodes CASRRVQGMNTEAFF.